The following is a TCR beta chain sequence with its context. Its antigen is not known. Fulfillment of recently defined diagnostic criteria for definite or probable disease was shown by the patients with Susac syndrome. The data were taken from a study of CD8 T cells in Susac syndrome. CDR3 length: 17 amino acids. J was trimmed by 1 base and V by 4 bases; bases with no gene match: 8. CDR1 and CDR2 from the germline V gene are SGHTA and FQGTGA. RNA amounts of about 0.5 to 1 ug underwent reverse transcription with random hexamers. The TCR beta CDR3 was amplified by immunoSEQ multiplex PCR across 54 Vbeta, 13 Jbeta. MiXCR, run by TCRdb on the immunoSEQ multiplex PCR reads, gives a single entry per CDR3 protein. The top ten clones hold 0.099% of a sample with roughly 180,000 distinct CDR3 sequences, 85% to 95% of them seen once. Whole-study findings and limits: The authors acknowledged that the study's TCR sequencing and HLA analysis involved relatively few individuals. The CD4+ T cell repertoires of Susac syndrome were found to show no clonal expansion.

Source material: CD4+ T cells from PBMCs. This sequence originates from a human donor with Susac syndrome. The rearrangement uses TRBV7-3 and TRBJ1-5; 9 positions agree with TRBD1. The CDR3 DNA sequence: TGTGCCAGCAGCTATACGGACAGGGGTTGGAGCAATCAGCCCCAGCATTTT. Translated, it gives CASSYTDRGWSNQPQHF.